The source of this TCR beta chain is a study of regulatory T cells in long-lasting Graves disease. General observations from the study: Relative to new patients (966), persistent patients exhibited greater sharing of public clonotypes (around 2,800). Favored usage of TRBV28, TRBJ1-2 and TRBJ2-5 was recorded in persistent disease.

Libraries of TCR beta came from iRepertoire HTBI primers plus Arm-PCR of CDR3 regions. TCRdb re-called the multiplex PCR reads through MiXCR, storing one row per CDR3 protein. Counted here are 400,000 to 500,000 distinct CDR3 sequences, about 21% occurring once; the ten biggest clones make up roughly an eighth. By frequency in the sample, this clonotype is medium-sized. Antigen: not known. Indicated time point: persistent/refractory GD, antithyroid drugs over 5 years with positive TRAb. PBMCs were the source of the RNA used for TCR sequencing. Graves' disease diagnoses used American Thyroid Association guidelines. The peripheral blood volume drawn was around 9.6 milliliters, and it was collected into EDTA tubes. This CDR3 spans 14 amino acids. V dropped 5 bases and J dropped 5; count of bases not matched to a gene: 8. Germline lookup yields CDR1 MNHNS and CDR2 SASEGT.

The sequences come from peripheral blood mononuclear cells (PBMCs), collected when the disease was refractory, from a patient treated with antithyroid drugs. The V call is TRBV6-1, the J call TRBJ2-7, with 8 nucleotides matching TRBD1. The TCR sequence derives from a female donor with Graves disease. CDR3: CASSTQGATDEQYF. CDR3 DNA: TGTGCCAGCAGTACCCAGGGGGCGACGGACGAGCAGTACTTC.